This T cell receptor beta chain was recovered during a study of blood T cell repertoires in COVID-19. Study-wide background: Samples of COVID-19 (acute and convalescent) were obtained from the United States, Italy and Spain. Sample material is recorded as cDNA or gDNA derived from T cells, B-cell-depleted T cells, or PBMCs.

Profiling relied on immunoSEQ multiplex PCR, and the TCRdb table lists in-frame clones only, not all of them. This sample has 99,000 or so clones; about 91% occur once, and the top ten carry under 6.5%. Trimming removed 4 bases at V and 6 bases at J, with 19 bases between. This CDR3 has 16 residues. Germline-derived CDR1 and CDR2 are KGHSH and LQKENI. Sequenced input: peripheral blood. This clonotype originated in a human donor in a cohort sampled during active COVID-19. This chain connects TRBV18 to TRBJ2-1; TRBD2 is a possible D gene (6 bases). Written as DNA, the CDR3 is TGTGCCAGCTCACTCAAAGCGACTAGTTCTAGCAATGAGCAGTTCTTC. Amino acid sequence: CASSLKATSSSNEQFF.